The next 10 T cell receptor beta chains were all read from a single sample in a study of blood T cells in healthy people across ages. Alongside a J-beta primer mix, a sample-barcoded 5' primer served in a second PCR lasting about 7 to 11 cycles. TCRdb called the 5' RACE reads again in MiXCR, with one record for every CDR3 protein. Here the sample spans about 1.5 million distinct CDR3 sequences, 42% being singletons. Sequences were obtained from blood. The receptors shown here come from a woman aged 18 to 35 in good health.

The chain couples TRBV6-5 to TRBJ2-5; TRBD1 might be the D (5 bases). Matching the DNA end better, TRBJ2-7 makes the J call doubtful. Germline V gene lookup returns CDR1 MNHEY and CDR2 SVGAGI. The CDR3 loop spans 12 amino acids. CDR3 loop: CASGAESYEQYF. CDR3 nucleotide sequence: TGTGCCAGTGGGGCAGAGTCTTACGAGCAGTACTTC.

As concerns this clonotype: This sequence may be a read error, since a much larger clone differs from it by one base. The chain has TRBV12-3 or TRBV12-4 and TRBJ2-3; the D is unclear. V lost 7 bases to trimming and J lost 0 bases, with 8 bases between them. The CDR3 is 13 amino acids. The CDR3 reads CASMAISTDTQYF. CDR3 coding DNA: TGTGCCAGCATGGCGATTAGCACAGATACGCAGTATTTT.

The CDR3 bases are TGTGCCGCCTGGGGAGGGGGAAGGACTGAAGCTTTCTTT. Protein: CAAWGGGRTEAFF. The gene calls are TRBV6-5 and TRBJ1-1, with TRBD1 as a possible D gene (6 bases). There are 13 residues in the CDR3. Trimming took off 11 bases at V and 5 bases at J, with 18 bases between the two ends. From germline, CDR1 is MNHEY and CDR2 SVGAGI.

This clonotype came up once. The chain is built from TRBV4-1 and TRBJ1-1, with D perhaps matching TRBD1 (6 bases). CDR3 length: 15 amino acids. Germline V gene sequence: CDR1 MGHRA, CDR2 YSYEKL. Deletions cut 0 bases from V and 3 bases from J, with 11 bases between. CDR3 loop: CASSQDGQRYTEAFF. The CDR3 DNA reads TGCGCCAGCAGCCAAGATGGACAGCGATACACTGAAGCTTTCTTT.

This clonotype was counted a few times. The gene calls are TRBV2 and TRBJ2-1; D may be TRBD1 (6 bases). Germline CDR1 is SNHLY and CDR2 is FYNNEI. Trimming removed 6 bases at V and 5 bases at J, with 11 bases between. The CDR3 contains 13 residues. CDR3 DNA: TGTGCCAGCAGACAAACAGGGCACAATGAGCAGTTCTTC. This codes for CASRQTGHNEQFF.

The sample holds a few counts of this clonotype. The genes are TRBV11-3 and TRBJ2-1; D may be TRBD1 (6 bases). This CDR3 comprises 20 residues. Germline assignment: CDR1 SGHNT and CDR2 YENEEA. V lost 5 bases, J lost 3 bases, and 29 bases lay in between. The CDR3 protein is CASSTRNRVPTQLGYNEQFF. Here the CDR3 DNA reads TGTGCCAGCAGCACACGGAACAGGGTCCCGACACAGCTCGGCTACAATGAGCAGTTCTTC.

This chain uses TRBV5-4 with TRBJ2-1; TRBD2 agrees at 9 bases. In germline, CDR1 is SGHNT, CDR2 YYREEE (reference sequence). This CDR3 is built from 15 residues. The V gene end was trimmed by 2 bases and the J gene end by 6 bases; junction bases not matched to a gene: 6. The CDR3 reads CASSLWRAGGNEQFF. Here the CDR3 DNA reads TGTGCCAGCAGCTTATGGCGAGCGGGAGGCAATGAGCAGTTCTTC.

The genes are TRBV4-3 and TRBJ2-1; a possible D gene is TRBD2 (5 bases). V lost 0 bases to trimming and J lost 4 bases, with 10 bases between them. The CDR3 spans 15 residues. The germline V gene has CDR1 LGHNA and CDR2 YSLEER. Written as DNA, the CDR3 is TGCGCCAGCAGCCAAGAGAGCCAGCGGTACAATGAGCAGTTCTTC. Translated, it gives CASSQESQRYNEQFF.

This clonotype was seen a handful of times. The chain combines TRBV7-9 with TRBJ2-3; D is uncertain. From germline, CDR1 is SEHNR and CDR2 FQNEAQ (reference sequence). V shed 6 bases and J shed 11 bases, with 15 bases lying between them. The CDR3 runs to 12 residues. In nucleotides, the CDR3 is TGTGCCAGCAGTCTGGACGCTAATCGGCAGTATTTT. Its translation: CASSLDANRQYF.

The chain has TRBV19 and TRBJ2-1; TRBD2 might be the D (6 bases). Looked up from germline, CDR1 is LNHDA and CDR2 is SQIVND (reference sequence). The length of the CDR3 is 13 residues. The germline V and J ends were trimmed by 9 bases and 10 bases, with 19 bases remaining between them. CDR3 DNA sequence: TGTGCCAGGAGTCCTGGACTAACCTACGAGCAGTTCTTC. Amino acids: CARSPGLTYEQFF. Based on the CDR3 plus reference TRBV19 and TRBJ2-1, the full variable domain is DGGITQSPKYLFRKEGQNVTLSCEQNLNHDAMYWYRQDPGQGLRLIYYSQIVNDFQKGDIAEGYSVSREKKESFPLTVTSAQKNPTAFYLCARSPGLTYEQFFGPGTRLTVL.